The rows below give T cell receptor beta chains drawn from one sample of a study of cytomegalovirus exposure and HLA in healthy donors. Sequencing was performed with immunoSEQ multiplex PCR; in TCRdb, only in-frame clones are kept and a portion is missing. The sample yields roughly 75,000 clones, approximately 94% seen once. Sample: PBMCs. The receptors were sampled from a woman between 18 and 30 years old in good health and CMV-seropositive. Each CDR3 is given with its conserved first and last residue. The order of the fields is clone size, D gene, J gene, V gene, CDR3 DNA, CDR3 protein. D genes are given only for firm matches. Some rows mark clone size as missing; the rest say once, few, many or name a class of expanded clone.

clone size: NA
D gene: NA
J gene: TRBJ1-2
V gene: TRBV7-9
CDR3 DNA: TGTGCCAGCAGCTTATTGGGCAGGGAAAGCTACACCTTC
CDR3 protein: CASSLLGRESYTF

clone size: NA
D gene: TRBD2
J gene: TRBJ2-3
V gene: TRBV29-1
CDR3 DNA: TGCAGCGTTTCCGGGACTAGCGGGAGGGCCACAGATACGCAGTATTTT
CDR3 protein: CSVSGTSGRATDTQYF

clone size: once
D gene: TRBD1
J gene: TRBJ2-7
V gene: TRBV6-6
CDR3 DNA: TGTGCCAGCAGTGCTAGGGACAGGAAAATGGACGAGCAGTACTTC
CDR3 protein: CASSARDRKMDEQYF

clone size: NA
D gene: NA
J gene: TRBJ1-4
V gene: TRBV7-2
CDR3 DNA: TGTGCCAGCAGCCCGAGGACAGCTACAAATGAAAAACTGTTTTTT
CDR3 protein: CASSPRTATNEKLFF

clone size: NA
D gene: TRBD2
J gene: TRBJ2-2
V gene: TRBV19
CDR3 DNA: TGTGCCAGTAGTACCTCACCCGGGACTAGGGCTACCGGGGAGCTGTTTTTT
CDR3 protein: CASSTSPGTRATGELFF

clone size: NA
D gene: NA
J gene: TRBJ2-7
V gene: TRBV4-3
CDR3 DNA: TGCGCCAGCAGCCAAGAGGACTGGCTATCCTACGAGCAGTACTTC
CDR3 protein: CASSQEDWLSYEQYF

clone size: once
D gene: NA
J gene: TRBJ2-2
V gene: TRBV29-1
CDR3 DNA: TGCAGCGTTGAAAGCCCCGGGGAGCTGTTTTTT
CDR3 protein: CSVESPGELFF

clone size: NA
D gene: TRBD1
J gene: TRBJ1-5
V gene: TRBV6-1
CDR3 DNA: TGTGCCAGCAGTAAAGGACAGGCCCGAATTGATCAGCCCCAGCATTTT
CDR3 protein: CASSKGQARIDQPQHF

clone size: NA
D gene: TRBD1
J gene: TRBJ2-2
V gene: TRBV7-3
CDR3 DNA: TGTGCCAGCAGCTCAACAGGGGGCGATACCGGGGAGCTGTTTTTT
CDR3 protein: CASSSTGGDTGELFF

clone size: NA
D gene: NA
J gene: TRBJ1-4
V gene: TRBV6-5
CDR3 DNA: TGTGCCAGCAGTTCCCGGGAGGGACTTGAAAAACTGTTTTTT
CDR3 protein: CASSSREGLEKLFF

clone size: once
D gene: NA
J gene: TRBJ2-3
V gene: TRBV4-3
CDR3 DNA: TGCGCCAGCAGCCAAGAATATGCTACGCTGAGCACAGATACGCAGTATTTT
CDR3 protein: CASSQEYATLSTDTQYF

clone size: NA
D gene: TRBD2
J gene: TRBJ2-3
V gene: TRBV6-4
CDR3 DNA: TGTGCCAGCAGTGAGACTAGCGGGAGTGGCACAGATACGCAGTATTTT
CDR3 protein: CASSETSGSGTDTQYF

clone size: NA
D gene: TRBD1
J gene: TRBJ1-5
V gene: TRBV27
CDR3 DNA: TGTGCCAGTTCCTACCGACCTCCGACAGGGGGCTTGGGCAATCAGCCCCAGCATTTT
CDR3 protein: CASSYRPPTGGLGNQPQHF

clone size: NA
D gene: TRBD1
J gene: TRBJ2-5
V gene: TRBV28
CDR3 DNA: TGTGCCAGCAGTTTTGTCCTAGGACAGGGGGCGGGAGAGACCCAGTACTTC
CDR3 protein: CASSFVLGQGAGETQYF

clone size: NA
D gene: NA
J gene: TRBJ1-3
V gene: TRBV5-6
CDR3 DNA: TGTGCCAGCAGCTTGTTTTTGGGGGCGGCTGGAAACACCATATATTTT
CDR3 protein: CASSLFLGAAGNTIYF

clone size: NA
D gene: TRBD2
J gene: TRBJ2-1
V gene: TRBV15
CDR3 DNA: TGTGCCACCAGCGAAGGACAGACCCGACTAGCGCGGAGCTCCTACAATGAGCAGTTCTTC
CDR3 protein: CATSEGQTRLARSSYNEQFF

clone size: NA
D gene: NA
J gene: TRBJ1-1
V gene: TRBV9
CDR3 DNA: TGTGCCAGCAGCGTAGGTCCAGAGGCCAAAAACACTGAAGCTTTCTTT
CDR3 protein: CASSVGPEAKNTEAFF

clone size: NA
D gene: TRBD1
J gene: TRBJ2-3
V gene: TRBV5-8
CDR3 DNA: TGTGCCAGCAGCACCGGACAGGGCTCAGATACGCAGTATTTT
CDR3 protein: CASSTGQGSDTQYF

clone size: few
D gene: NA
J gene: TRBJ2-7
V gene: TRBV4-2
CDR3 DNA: TGTGCCAGCAGCCAAGATCCGGGGAACGCCTACGAGCAGTACTTC
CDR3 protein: CASSQDPGNAYEQYF

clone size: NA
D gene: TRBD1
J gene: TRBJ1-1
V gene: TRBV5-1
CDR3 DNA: TGCGCCAGCGCCCCCTTCGACAGGGACACTGAAGCTTTCTTT
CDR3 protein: CASAPFDRDTEAFF

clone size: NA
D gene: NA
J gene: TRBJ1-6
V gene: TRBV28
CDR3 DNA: TGTGCCTGGAGAACGTCTAGTTCACCCCTCCACTTT
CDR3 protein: CAWRTSSSPLHF

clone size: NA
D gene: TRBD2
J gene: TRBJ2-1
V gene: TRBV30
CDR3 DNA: TGTGCCTGGAGGAAAGGACTAGCGGGAGGGCGCGAATTCAATGAGCAGTTCTTC
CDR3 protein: CAWRKGLAGGREFNEQFF

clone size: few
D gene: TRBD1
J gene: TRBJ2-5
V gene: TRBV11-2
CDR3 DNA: TGTGCCAGCAGCTCCCTCAGGGGGCGGGAGACCCAGTACTTC
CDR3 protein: CASSSLRGRETQYF

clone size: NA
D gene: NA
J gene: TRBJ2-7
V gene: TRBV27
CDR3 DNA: TGTGCCAGCAGTCACCGTACAGGTTTAGAGTCCTACGAGCAGTACTTC
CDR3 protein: CASSHRTGLESYEQYF

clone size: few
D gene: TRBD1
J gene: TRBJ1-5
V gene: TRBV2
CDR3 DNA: TGTGCCAGCAGCCGGGACAGGGGTGCGAGTCAGCCCCAGCATTTT
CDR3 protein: CASSRDRGASQPQHF

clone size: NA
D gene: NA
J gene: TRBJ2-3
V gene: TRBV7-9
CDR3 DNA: TGTGCCAGCAGCTTAGGGACGGTGGGAGATGTCGATACGCAGTATTTT
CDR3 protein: CASSLGTVGDVDTQYF

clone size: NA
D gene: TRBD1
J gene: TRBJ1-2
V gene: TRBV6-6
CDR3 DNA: TGTGCCAGCAGTTACGGGACAGGGGGCGGCTACACCTTC
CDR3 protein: CASSYGTGGGYTF

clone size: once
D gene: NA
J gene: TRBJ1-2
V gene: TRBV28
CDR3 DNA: TGTGCCAGTAAAGGGGGTATCGGCTATGGCTACACCTTC
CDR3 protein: CASKGGIGYGYTF

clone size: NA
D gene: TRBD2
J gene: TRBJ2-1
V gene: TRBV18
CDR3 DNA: TGTGCCAGCTCACCTCCAACTAGCGGGGATGGCAATGAGCAGTTCTTC
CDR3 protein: CASSPPTSGDGNEQFF

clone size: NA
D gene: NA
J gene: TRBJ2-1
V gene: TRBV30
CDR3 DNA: TGTGCCTGGAGTGTGGGAGCTGGGACCTACAATGAGCAGTTCTTC
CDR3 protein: CAWSVGAGTYNEQFF

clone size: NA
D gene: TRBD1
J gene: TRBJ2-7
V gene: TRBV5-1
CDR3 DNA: TGCGCCAGCAGCTTGTTTTCTCAGGGGGTCGGGGAGCAGTACTTC
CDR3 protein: CASSLFSQGVGEQYF

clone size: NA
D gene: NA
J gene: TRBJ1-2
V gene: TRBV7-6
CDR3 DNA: TGTGCCAGCAGCTTAATAACAGGGCCGGATTCTAACTATGGCTACACCTTC
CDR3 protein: CASSLITGPDSNYGYTF

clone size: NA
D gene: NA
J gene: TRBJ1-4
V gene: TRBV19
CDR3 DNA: TGTGCCAGTAGTATAAGCGCATTAGAAAAACTGTTTTTT
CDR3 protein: CASSISALEKLFF

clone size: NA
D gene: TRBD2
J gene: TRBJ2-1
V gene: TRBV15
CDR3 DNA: TGTGCCACCAGCAGAGACTTGGGGACTAGCTCCTACAATGAGCAGTTCTTC
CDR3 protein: CATSRDLGTSSYNEQFF

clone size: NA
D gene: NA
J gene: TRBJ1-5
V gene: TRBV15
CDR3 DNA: TGTGCCACCAGCAGAGATCTTACAGGCAATCAGCCCCAGCATTTT
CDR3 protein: CATSRDLTGNQPQHF

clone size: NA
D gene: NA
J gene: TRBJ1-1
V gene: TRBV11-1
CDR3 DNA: TGTGCCAGCAGCTTATCACGAGTGAACACTGAAGCTTTCTTT
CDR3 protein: CASSLSRVNTEAFF

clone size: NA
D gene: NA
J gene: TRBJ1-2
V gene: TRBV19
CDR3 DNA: TGTGCCAGTAGCCCCCCAGGGTTTGGCGACTATGGCTACACCTTC
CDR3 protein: CASSPPGFGDYGYTF

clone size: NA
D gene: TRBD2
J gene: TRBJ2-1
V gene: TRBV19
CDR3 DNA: TGTGCCAGTTCCCAGCTAGCGGGAACTCTCTACAATGAGCAGTTCTTC
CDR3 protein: CASSQLAGTLYNEQFF

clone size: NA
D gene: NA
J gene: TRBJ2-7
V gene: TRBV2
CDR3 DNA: TGTGCCAGCAGTGAACCCAGGTTCGGCGACGAGCAGTACTTC
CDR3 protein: CASSEPRFGDEQYF

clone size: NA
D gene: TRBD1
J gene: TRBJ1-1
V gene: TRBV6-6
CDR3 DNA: TGTGCCAGCAGATTTCAGGGGGGCCCTGAAGCTTTCTTT
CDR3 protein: CASRFQGGPEAFF

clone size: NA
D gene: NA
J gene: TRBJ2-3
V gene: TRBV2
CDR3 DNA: TGTGCCAGCAGTGTCCTCCGACGGGGCACAGATACGCAGTATTTT
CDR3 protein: CASSVLRRGTDTQYF

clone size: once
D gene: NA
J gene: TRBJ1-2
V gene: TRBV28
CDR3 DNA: TGTGCCAGCAGTTTACGGGGGAACTATGGCTACACCTTC
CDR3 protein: CASSLRGNYGYTF

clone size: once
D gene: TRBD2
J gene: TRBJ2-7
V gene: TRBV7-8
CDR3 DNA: TGTGCCAGCAGCTGGACTAGCGGGATTTACGAGCAGTACTTC
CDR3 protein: CASSWTSGIYEQYF

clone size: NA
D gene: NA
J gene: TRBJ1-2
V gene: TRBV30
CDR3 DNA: TGTGCCTGGAGTGCCGGGTTAGGCTATGGCTACACCTTC
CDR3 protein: CAWSAGLGYGYTF

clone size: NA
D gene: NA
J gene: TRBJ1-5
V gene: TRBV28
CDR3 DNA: TGTGCCAGCAGTTTATTCCATTGGGACACCTCTTATAGCAATCAGCCCCAGCATTTT
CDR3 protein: CASSLFHWDTSYSNQPQHF

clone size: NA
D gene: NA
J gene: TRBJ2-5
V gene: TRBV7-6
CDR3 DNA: TGTGCCAGCAGCTGGCGGCAGGGATGGCAAGAGACTCAGTACTTC
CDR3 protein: CASSWRQGWQETQYF

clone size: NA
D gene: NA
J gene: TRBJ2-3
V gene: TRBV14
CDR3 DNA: TGTGCCAGCAGCCATGGGGCAGGTAGCACAGATACGCAGTATTTT
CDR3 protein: CASSHGAGSTDTQYF

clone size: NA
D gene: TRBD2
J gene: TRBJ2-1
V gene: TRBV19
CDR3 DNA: TGTGCCAGTAGTATTTCGGGGGGGGCGGAAGAGCAGTTCTTC
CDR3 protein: CASSISGGAEEQFF

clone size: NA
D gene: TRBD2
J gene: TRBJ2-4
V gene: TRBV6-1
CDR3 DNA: TGTGCCAGCAGTGTAGAATACGGGACAGCGGGGGGAGGGAACATTCAGTACTTC
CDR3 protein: CASSVEYGTAGGGNIQYF